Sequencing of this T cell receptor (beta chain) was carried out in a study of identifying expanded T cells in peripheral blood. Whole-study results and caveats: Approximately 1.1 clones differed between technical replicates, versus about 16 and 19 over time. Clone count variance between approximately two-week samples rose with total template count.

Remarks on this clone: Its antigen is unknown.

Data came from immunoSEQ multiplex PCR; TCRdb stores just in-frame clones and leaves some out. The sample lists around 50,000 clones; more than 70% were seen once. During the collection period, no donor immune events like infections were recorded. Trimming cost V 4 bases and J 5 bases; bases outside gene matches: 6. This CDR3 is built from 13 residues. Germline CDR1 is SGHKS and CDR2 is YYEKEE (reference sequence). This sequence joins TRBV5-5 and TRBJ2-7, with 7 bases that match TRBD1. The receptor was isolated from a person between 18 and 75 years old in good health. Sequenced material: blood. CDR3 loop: CASSPQGVHEQYF. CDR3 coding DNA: TGTGCCAGCAGCCCCCAGGGGGTCCACGAGCAGTACTTC.